This T cell receptor beta chain comes out of a study of blood T cell repertoires in COVID-19. The CDR3 loop spans 15 amino acids. The V and J ends lost 8 bases and 0 bases respectively, with 14 bases between them. Germline CDR1 reads SNHLY; CDR2 reads FYNNEI. This clone occurred once. The protocol was immunoSEQ multiplex PCR, while the TCRdb copy is restricted to in-frame clones and leaves out a portion. The table records 200,000 to 300,000 clones, around 89% of them present only once. The source of this sequence is a woman younger than 45 who had recovered from COVID-19. The material sequenced was PBMCs or T cells enriched from blood (not recorded which). This rearrangement joins TRBV2 to TRBJ1-3, with a tentative D call TRBD1 (6 bases). Here the CDR3 reads CASEPGGFSGNTIYF. CDR3 DNA: TGTGCCAGCGAACCTGGGGGCTTCTCTGGAAACACCATATATTTT. Supplemented by reference TRBV2 and TRBJ1-3, the full variable domain reads EPEVTQTPSHQVTQMGQEVILRCVPISNHLYFYWYRQILGQKVEFLVSFYNNEISEKSEIFDDQFSVERPDGSNFTLKIRSTKLEDSAMYFCASEPGGFSGNTIYFGEGSWLTVV.